A selection of T cell receptor beta chains follows, all from one sample in a study of T-cell reconstitution after alpha-beta-depleted transplantation in children. One entry per CDR3 protein, called by TCRdb with MiXCR from the PCR reads. Among 530,000 or so distinct CDR3 sequences listed, 27% were seen once. The input for sequencing was PBMCs, taken before TCRalphabeta/CD19-depleted stem cell transplant. Receptors originate from a boy in the first two years of life with Wiskott-Aldrich syndrome, due to receive a stem cell transplant. CDR3s include the opening cysteine and the closing phenylalanine or tryptophan. D genes are given only for firm matches. Only some rows state a clone size, as once, few, many or a class for expanded clones.

D gene	CDR3 length	clone size	V gene	J gene	CDR3 DNA	CDR3 protein
TRBD2	17	NA	TRBV5-1	TRBJ2-7	TGCGCCAGCAGCTGGACGGTAGCGGGAGATCTTGGGTACGAGCAGTACTTC	CASSWTVAGDLGYEQYF
NA	12	few	TRBV29-1	TRBJ2-1	TGCAGCGAACTAGACCGCTACAATGAGCAGTTCTTC	CSELDRYNEQFF
NA	16	NA	TRBV27	TRBJ2-2	TGTGCCAGCAGTTTAAGGGGTAGAGCGAACACCGGGGAGCTGTTTTTT	CASSLRGRANTGELFF
NA	15	few	TRBV7-6	TRBJ2-1	TGTGCCAGCAGCTTAGGGGCCCTAGTCTACAATGAGCAGTTCTTC	CASSLGALVYNEQFF
TRBD2	16	few	TRBV24-1	TRBJ2-1	TGTGCCACCAGTGAAGAAGCGGGAGGCTCCCTCAATGAGCAGTTCTTC	CATSEEAGGSLNEQFF
NA	15	NA	TRBV27	TRBJ2-3	TGTGCCAGCAGACGCCTTGGGGGCGGCACAGATACGCAGTATTTT	CASRRLGGGTDTQYF
NA	13	few	TRBV10-2	TRBJ2-7	TGCGCCAGCAGTGAAGCTAGCGCCTACGAGCAGTACTTC	CASSEASAYEQYF
NA	15	few	TRBV5-1	TRBJ2-5	TGCGCCAGCAGCTTGGCAGCACTCCGAGGGGAGACCCAGTACTTC	CASSLAALRGETQYF
NA	13	NA	TRBV28	TRBJ1-2	TGTGCCAGCAGCTGGGGTCCGGGCGGTGGCTACACCTTC	CASSWGPGGGYTF
TRBD1	13	NA	TRBV9	TRBJ1-2	TGTGCCATCAGCATCGGGACAGGGTCGGGCTACACCTTC	CAISIGTGSGYTF
NA	14	NA	TRBV7-2	TRBJ1-2	TGTGCCAGCAGCTTAGGATTTGGGGGCTATGGCTACACCTTC	CASSLGFGGYGYTF
TRBD2	12	NA	TRBV20-1	TRBJ2-7	TGCAGTGCTAGACTAGCGGGCTACGAGCAGTACTTC	CSARLAGYEQYF
NA	14	NA	TRBV15	TRBJ2-7	TGTGCCACCAGCAGAGCACAGCTCGTCTACGAGCAGTACTTC	CATSRAQLVYEQYF
TRBD2	15	few	TRBV20-1	TRBJ2-3	TGCAGTGCTAGTCGGCTAGCGGGACCTCAGGGTACGCAGTATTTT	CSASRLAGPQGTQYF
NA	16	NA	TRBV12-3/TRBV12-4	TRBJ1-5	TGTGCCAGCAGCCGAATGACCGCTACGAGCAATCAGCCCCAGCATTTT	CASSRMTATSNQPQHF
NA	14	few	TRBV7-2	TRBJ1-2	TGTGCCAGCAGCTTAGCGAGGGAGAACTATGGCTACACCTTC	CASSLARENYGYTF
NA	14	few	TRBV5-1	TRBJ1-2	TGCGCCAGCAGGCGTGACGGGTCCTACTATGGCTACACCTTC	CASRRDGSYYGYTF
NA	17	NA	TRBV6-1	TRBJ2-4	TGTGCCAGCAGCCACCTGGCTTCCGGTTTAGCCAAAAACATTCAGTACTTC	CASSHLASGLAKNIQYF
NA	15	few	TRBV4-2	TRBJ2-1	TGTGCCAGCAGCCAAGAATCGCCAGGGCTAGGTGAGCAGTTCTTC	CASSQESPGLGEQFF
NA	13	NA	TRBV20-1	TRBJ2-5	TGCAGTGCTACACGGACGGTTGAAGAGACCCAGTACTTC	CSATRTVEETQYF
NA	15	NA	TRBV7-2	TRBJ2-1	TGTGCCAGCAGCGTAGAGGGGCGGGACTTCAATGAGCAGTTCTTC	CASSVEGRDFNEQFF
NA	14	few	TRBV2	TRBJ2-7	TGTGCCAGCAGAGCGCAGGGGTCGATCTACGAGCAGTACTTC	CASRAQGSIYEQYF
TRBD2	13	NA	TRBV29-1	TRBJ2-5	TGCAGCGTCCTAGCGGGAGGGAAAGAGACCCAGTACTTC	CSVLAGGKETQYF
NA	15	once	TRBV20-1	TRBJ2-1	TGCAGTGCTAGAGACAACGCGGAGAGCTACAATGAGCAGTTCTTC	CSARDNAESYNEQFF
NA	13	few	TRBV5-1	TRBJ1-1	TGCGCCAGCATCTTGGTAGCGAACACTGAAGCTTTCTTT	CASILVANTEAFF
TRBD1	16	NA	TRBV15	TRBJ1-5	TGTGCCACCAGCAGCAGGACAGGGTATTACAATCAGCCCCAGCATTTT	CATSSRTGYYNQPQHF